The source of this T cell receptor beta chain is a study of cytomegalovirus exposure and HLA in healthy donors. Overall study findings and caveats: It has been reported that TCR beta sequences accurately predicted the HLA-A and HLA-B alleles of most subjects. Some segments of the V type, notably TRBV6-2 and TRBV6-3, were excluded as indistinguishable. Most TCR sequences were seen very rarely across donors, but some public TCRs occurred in many.

Although they were nominally healthy when sampled, donors likely had unrecorded immune exposures. Worth noting for this clone: Its target is not known.

The PCR ran on 60 Vbeta and 13 Jbeta primers. This table comes from immunoSEQ multiplex PCR, and its TCRdb copy is limited to in-frame clones, with some not included. The table lists 96,000 or so clones, around 74% of them singletons. The V gene lost 10 bases and the J gene lost 2 bases, with 15 bases spanning the gap. This CDR3 comprises 13 residues. Per germline, CDR1 ENHRY and CDR2 SYGVKD. J is TRBJ2-7 and V is TRBV10-3; D is uncertain. This TCR was recovered from a female donor in good health and CMV-seropositive. The sequencing sample was made of PBMCs. CDR3 nucleotide sequence: TGTGCCACCGGCGGCGGCAGCCCCTACGAGCAGTACTTC. Amino acid sequence: CATGGGSPYEQYF.